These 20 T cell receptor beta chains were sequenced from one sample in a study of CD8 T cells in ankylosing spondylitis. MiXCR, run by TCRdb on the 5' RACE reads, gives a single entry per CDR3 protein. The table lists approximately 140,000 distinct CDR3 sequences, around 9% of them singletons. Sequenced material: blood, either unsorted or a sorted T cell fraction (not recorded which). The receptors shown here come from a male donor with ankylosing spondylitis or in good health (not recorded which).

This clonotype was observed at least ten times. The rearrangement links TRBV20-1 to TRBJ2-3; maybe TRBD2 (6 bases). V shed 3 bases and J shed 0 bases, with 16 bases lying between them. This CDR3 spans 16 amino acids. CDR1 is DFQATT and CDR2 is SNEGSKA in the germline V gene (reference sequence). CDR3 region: CSARMIGRASTDTQYF. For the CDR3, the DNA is TGCAGTGCTAGGATGATCGGGAGAGCTAGCACAGATACGCAGTATTTT.

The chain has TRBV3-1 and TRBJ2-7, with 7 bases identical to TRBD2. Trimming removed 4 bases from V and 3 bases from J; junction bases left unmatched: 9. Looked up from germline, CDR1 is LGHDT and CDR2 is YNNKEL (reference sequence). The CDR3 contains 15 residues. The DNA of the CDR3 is TGTGCCAGCAGCCCAGGGAGGGGAAGCTACTACGAGCAGTACTTC. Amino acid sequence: CASSPGRGSYYEQYF.

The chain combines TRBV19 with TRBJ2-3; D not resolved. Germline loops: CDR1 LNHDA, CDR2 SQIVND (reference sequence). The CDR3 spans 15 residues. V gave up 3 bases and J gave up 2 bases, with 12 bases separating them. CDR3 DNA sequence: TGTGCCAGTAGTATTGGGCGGCCCTACACAGATACGCAGTATTTT. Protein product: CASSIGRPYTDTQYF.

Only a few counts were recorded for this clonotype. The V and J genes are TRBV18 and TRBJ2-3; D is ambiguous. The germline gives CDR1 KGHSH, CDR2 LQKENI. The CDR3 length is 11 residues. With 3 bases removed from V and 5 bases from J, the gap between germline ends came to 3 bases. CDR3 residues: CASSPGDTQYF. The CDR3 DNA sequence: TGTGCCAGCTCACCTGGAGATACGCAGTATTTT.

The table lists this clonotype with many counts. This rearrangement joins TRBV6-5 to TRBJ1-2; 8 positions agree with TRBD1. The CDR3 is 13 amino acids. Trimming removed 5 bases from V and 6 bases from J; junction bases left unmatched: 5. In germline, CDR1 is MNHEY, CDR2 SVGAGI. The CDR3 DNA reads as TGTGCCAGCAGTACTACAGGGGGAAATGGCTACACCTTC. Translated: CASSTTGGNGYTF.

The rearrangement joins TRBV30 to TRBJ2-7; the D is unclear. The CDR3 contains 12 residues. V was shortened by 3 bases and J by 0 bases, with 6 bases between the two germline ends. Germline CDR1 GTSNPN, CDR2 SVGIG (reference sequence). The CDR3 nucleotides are TGTGCCTGGAGCCTAACCTCCTACGAGCAGTACTTC. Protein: CAWSLTSYEQYF.

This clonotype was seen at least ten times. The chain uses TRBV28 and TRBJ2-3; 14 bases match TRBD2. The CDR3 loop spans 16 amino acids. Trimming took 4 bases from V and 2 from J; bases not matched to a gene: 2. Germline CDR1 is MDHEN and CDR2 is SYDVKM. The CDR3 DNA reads TGTGCCAGCAGTTCGGGACTAGCGGGAGTCACAGATACGCAGTATTTT. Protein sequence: CASSSGLAGVTDTQYF.

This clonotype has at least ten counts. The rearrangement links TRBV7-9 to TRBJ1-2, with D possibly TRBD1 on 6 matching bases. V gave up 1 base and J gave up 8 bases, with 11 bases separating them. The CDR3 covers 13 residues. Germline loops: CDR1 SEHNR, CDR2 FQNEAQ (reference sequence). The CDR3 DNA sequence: TGTGCCAGCAGCTTAGAAAACAGGGACGGCTACACCTTC. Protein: CASSLENRDGYTF.

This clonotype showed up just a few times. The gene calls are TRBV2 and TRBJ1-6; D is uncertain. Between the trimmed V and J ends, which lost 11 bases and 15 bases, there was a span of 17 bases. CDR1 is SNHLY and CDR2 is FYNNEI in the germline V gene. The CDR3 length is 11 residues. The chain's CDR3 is CASGTAPGLHF. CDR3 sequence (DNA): TGTGCCTCGGGTACGGCCCCCGGCCTCCACTTT.

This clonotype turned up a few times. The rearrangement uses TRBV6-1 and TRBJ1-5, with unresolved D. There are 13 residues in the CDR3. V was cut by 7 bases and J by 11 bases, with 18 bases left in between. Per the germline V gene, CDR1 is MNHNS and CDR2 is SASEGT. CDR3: CASNPTGPTAQHF. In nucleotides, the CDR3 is TGTGCCAGCAACCCCACCGGGCCAACGGCCCAGCATTTT.

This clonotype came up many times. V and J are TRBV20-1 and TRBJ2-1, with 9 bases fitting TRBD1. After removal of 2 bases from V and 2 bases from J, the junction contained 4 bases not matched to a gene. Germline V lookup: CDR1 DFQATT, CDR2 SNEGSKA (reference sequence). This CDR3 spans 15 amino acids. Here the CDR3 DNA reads TGCAGTGCTAGAAAAACAGGGGGCCCCTACAATGAGCAGTTCTTC. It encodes CSARKTGGPYNEQFF.

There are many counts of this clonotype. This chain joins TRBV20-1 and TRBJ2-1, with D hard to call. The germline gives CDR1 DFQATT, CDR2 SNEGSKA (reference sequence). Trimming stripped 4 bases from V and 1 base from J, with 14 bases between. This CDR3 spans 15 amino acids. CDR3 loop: CSATVSGRSYNEQFF. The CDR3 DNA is TGCAGTGCTACCGTGTCGGGTCGTTCCTACAATGAGCAGTTCTTC.

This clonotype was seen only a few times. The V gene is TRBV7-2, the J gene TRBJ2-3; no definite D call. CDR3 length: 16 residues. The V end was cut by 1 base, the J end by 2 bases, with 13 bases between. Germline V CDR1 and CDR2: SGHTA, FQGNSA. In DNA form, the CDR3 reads TGTGCCAGCAGCTTAGAGGGTTCGCGGTCCACAGATACGCAGTATTTT. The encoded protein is CASSLEGSRSTDTQYF.

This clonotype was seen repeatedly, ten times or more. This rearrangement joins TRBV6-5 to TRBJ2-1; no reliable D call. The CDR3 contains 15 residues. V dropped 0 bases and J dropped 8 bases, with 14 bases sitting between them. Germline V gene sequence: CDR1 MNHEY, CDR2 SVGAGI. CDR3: CASSYSNGERDEQFF. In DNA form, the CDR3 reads TGTGCCAGCAGTTACTCGAATGGGGAAAGGGATGAGCAGTTCTTC.

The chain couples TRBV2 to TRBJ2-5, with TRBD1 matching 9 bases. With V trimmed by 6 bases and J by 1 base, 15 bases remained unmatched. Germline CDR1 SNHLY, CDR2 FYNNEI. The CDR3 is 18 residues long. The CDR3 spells CASRGLPGQGAFQETQYF. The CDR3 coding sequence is TGTGCCAGCAGAGGTCTTCCGGGACAGGGCGCCTTCCAAGAGACCCAGTACTTC.

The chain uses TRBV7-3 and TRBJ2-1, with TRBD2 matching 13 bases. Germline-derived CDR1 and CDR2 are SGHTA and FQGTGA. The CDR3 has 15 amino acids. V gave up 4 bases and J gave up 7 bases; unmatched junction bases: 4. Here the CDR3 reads CASSSGLAGLNEQFF. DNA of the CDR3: TGTGCCAGCAGCTCGGGACTAGCGGGGCTAAATGAGCAGTTCTTC.

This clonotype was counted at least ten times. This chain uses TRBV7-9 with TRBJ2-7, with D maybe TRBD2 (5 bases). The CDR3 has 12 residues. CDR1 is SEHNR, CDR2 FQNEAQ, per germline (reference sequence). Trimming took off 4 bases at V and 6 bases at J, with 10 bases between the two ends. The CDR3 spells CASSSGLSEQYF. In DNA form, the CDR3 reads TGTGCCAGCAGCTCCGGACTGTCCGAGCAGTACTTC.

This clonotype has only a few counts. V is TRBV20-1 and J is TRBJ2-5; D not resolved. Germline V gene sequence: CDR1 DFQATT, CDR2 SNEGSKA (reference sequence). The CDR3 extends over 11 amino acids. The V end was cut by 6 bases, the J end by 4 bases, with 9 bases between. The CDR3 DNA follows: TGCAGTGCAACTATGGGAGAGACCCAGTACTTC. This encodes CSATMGETQYF.

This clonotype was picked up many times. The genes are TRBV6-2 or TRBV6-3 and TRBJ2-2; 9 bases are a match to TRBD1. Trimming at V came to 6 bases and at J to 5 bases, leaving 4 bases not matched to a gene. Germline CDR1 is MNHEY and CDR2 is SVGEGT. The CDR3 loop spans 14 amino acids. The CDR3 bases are TGTGCCAGCAGCAACAGGGGGCTTACCGGGGAGCTGTTTTTT. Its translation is CASSNRGLTGELFF.

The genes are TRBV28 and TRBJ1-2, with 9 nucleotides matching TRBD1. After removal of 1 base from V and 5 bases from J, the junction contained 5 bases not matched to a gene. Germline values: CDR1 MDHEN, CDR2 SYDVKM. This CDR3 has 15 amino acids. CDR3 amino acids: CASSLSGQGVYGYTF. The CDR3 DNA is TGTGCCAGCAGTTTATCGGGACAGGGAGTTTATGGCTACACCTTC.